This entry is about one T cell receptor (beta chain). Its recognized antigen is unknown. The CDR3 measures 11 amino acids from cysteine to phenylalanine. No DNA sequence is on record. The germline V gene provides CDR1 MNHEY and CDR2 SVGAGI. HCMV serostatus was determined by detecting HCMV-specific IgG in serum with a commercial ELISA kit. Ficoll density gradient centrifugation was used to isolate peripheral blood mononuclear cells from blood. This specimen comes from a study of T cells expressing NK-cell markers (dated by TCRdb to the early 2020s). Study-level background: Three sorted T-cell subsets (CD3+CD56+NKG2C+, CD3+CD56+NKG2C- and CD3+CD56-NKG2C+) from several donors had their TCR beta-chain repertoires profiled. Among the eight sequenced donors, seven were HCMV-seropositive and one was HCMV-seronegative. Randomly selected healthy volunteers, three men and five women, were used as the eight sequenced donors. Libraries were sequenced as 2 x 150 bp reads on Illumina HiSeq 2000/2500, MiSeq or NextSeq.

Sequencing took place on an Illumina HiSeq 2000. 5'RACE template switching, by which a universal primer site and unique molecular identifiers were added, was used to make TCR beta cDNA libraries. cDNA synthesis was primed from the TCR beta constant segment and was followed by two successive PCR amplification steps. In the authors' own workflow: MIGEC was used to demultiplex reads and group the reads by UMI, and MiTCR was used to assemble and quantify clonotypes. To remove erroneous sequences, TCR cDNA sequences were retained only when supported by two or more reads. The tcR package was used for downstream repertoire analysis, and clonotypes were matched between fractions using CDR3 nucleotide sequence together with V segment. Antigen specificity was annotated against VDJdb with VDJmatch, allowing one amino acid substitution in CDR3. Based on TCRdb reprocessing of the reads, there is one entry per CDR3 protein sequence, and DNA is missing. The V and J calls here are based on TCRdb, not the publication. This sample's listing comprises about 460,000 distinct CDR3 sequences. The ten largest clones capture 1.4% to 1.5% of the sample.

Results the study describes overall, beyond this receptor: Those dominant clonotypes were again the most abundant among CD3+CD56-NKG2C+ cells in a few donors, at about 28.3-65%. It remained unclear whether the expanded NKG2C-expressing T cell clones were specific for HCMV antigens. In six donors, the dominant CD3+CD56+NKG2C+ clonotypes were among the top 10 CD8+ clonotypes and accounted for about 1.0-7.5% of CD8+ T cells.

The TCR comes from a woman between 50 and 59 years old in good health. Donor details come from another sample of the same person, matched by shared clones. Sequencing was performed on blood T cells: a sorted CD56 or NKG2C T cell subset, CD4+ or CD8+ T cells, or bulk PBMC T cells (not recorded which). Rearrangement joined TRBV6-5 to TRBJ2-3. The CDR3 loop reads CASSNGDTQYF.